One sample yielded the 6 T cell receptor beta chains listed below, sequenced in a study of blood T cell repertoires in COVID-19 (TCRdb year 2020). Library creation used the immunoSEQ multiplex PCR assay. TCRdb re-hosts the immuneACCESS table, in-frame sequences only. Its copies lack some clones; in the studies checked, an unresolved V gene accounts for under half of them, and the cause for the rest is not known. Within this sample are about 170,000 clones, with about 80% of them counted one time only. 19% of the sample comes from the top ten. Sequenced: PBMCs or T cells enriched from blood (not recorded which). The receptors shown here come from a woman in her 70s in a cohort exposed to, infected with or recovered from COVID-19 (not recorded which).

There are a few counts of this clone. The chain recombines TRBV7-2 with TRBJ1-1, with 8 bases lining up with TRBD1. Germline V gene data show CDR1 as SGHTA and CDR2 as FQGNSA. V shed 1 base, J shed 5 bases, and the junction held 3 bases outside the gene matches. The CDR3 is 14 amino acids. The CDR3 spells CASSLGTGRTEAFF. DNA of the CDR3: TGTGCCAGCAGCTTAGGGACAGGGAGAACTGAAGCTTTCTTT.

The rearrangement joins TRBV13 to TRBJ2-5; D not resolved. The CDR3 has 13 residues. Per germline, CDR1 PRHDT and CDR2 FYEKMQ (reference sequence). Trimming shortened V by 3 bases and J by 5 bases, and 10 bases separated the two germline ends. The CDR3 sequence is CASSLSYSETQYF. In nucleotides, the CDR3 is TGTGCCAGCAGCTTGAGCTATTCTGAGACCCAGTACTTC.

The DNA for the CDR3 is TGTGCCACCAGTGCGTACAATGAGCAGTTCTTC. Protein product: CATSAYNEQFF. This chain uses TRBV24-1 with TRBJ2-1; D unresolved. Germline loops: CDR1 KGHDR, CDR2 SFDVKD. This CDR3 is 11 amino acids long. Trimming stripped 5 bases from V and 4 bases from J, with 2 bases between.

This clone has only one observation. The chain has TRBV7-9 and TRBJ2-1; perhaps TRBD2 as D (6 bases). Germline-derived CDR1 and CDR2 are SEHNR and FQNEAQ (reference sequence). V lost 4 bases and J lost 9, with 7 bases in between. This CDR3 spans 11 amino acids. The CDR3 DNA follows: TGTGCCAGCAGCTCGGGACTTGAGCAGTTCTTC. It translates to CASSSGLEQFF.

The CDR3 loop reads CASSNRGQDTEAFF. Written as DNA, the CDR3 is TGTGCCAGCAGTAACAGGGGGCAGGACACTGAAGCTTTCTTT. This chain connects TRBV11-3 to TRBJ1-1, with TRBD1 matching 9 bases. The CDR3 runs 14 residues. V was clipped by 6 bases and J by 3 bases; unmatched bases: 5. Germline assignment: CDR1 SGHNT and CDR2 YENEEA.

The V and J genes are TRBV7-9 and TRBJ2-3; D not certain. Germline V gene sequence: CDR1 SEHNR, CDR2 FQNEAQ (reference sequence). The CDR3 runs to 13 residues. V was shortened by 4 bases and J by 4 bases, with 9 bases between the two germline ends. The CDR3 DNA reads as TGTGCCAGCAGCTCAGTGGCGGCAGATACGCAGTATTTT. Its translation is CASSSVAADTQYF.